This TCR beta chain was sequenced during a study of blood T cell repertoires in COVID-19. Background on the study: From the United States, Italy and Spain came samples of acute and convalescent COVID-19. Sample material is recorded as cDNA or gDNA derived from T cells, B-cell-depleted T cells, or PBMCs.

Per the original data handling: Counts of nucleated cells, estimated from reference gene primer amplification, were obtained. The method was immunoSEQ multiplex PCR; TCRdb's version includes in-frame clones alone and lacks a portion of them. V and J calls and clone size come straight from that table; D and trimming were deduced from the DNA. The sample contains 90,000 to 100,000 clones, 84% of which appear only once. This CDR3 contains 14 residues. V lost 0 bases to trimming and J lost 3 bases, with 8 bases between them. The germline gives CDR1 MDHEN, CDR2 SYDVKM. Material: peripheral blood. This receptor was taken from a man between 65 and 79 years old with active or convalescent COVID-19. This chain connects TRBV28 to TRBJ1-2; TRBD1 might be the D (6 bases). The CDR3, as DNA: TGTGCCAGCAGTTTATGGGCAGGGGACTATGGCTACACCTTC. It encodes CASSLWAGDYGYTF.